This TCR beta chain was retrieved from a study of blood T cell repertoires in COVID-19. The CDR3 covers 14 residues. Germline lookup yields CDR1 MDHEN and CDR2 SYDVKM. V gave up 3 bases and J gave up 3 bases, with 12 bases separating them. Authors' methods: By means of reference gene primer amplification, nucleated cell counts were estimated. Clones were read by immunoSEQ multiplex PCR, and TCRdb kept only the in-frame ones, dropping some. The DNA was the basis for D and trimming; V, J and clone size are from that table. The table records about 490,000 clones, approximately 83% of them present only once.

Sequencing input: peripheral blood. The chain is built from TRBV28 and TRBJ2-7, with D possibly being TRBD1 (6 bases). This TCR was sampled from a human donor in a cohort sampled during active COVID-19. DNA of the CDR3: TGTGCCAGCAGTTTCCGGACAGCCGGCTACGAGCAGTACTTC. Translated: CASSFRTAGYEQYF. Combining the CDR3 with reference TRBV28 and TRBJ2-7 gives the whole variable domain DVKVTQSSRYLVKRTGEKVFLECVQDMDHENMFWYRQDPGLGLRLIYFSYDVKMKEKGDIPEGYSVSREKKERFSLILESASTNQTSMYLCASSFRTAGYEQYFGPGTRLTVT.